This TCR beta chain is drawn from a study of OX40 agonist ivuxolimab in advanced cancers. V lost 3 bases to trimming and J lost 4 bases; unmatched junction nucleotides: 9. In germline, CDR1 is LNHDA, CDR2 SQIVND (reference sequence). The CDR3 has 16 residues. Measured with immunoSEQ multiplex PCR; TCRdb has only the in-frame clones, and not every one. The repertoire holds 48,000 or so clones, with 85% to 90% as singletons. The rearrangement links TRBV19 to TRBJ1-5, with 7 bases identical to TRBD1. The TCR was taken from an adult with an advanced solid tumor such as melanoma, head and neck, liver or kidney cancer. This material consisted of CD4+ or CD8+ T cells sorted from blood, taken in a trial of the OX40 agonist ivuxolimab. The DNA for the CDR3 is TGTGCCAGTAGTATTTTAACAGGGACAGCAAATCAGCCCCAGCATTTT. Its translation: CASSILTGTANQPQHF.